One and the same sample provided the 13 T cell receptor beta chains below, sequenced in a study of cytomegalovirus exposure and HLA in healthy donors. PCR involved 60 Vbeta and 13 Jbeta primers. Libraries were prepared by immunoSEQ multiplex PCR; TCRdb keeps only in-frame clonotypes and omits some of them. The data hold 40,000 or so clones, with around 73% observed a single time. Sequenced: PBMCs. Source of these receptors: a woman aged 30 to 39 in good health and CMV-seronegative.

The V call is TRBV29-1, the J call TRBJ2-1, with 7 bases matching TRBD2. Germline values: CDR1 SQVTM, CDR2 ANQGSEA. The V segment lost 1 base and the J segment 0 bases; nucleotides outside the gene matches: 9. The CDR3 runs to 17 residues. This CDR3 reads CSVEGLAAPSSYNEQFF. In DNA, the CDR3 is TGCAGCGTTGAAGGGCTAGCGGCCCCTAGCTCCTACAATGAGCAGTTCTTC.

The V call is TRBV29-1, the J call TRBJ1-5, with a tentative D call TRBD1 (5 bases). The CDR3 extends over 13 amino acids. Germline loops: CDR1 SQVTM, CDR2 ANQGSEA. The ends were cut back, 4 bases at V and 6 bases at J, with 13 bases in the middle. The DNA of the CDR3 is TGCAGCGTTGTTATATCTACAGGTCAGCCCCAGCATTTT. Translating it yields CSVVISTGQPQHF.

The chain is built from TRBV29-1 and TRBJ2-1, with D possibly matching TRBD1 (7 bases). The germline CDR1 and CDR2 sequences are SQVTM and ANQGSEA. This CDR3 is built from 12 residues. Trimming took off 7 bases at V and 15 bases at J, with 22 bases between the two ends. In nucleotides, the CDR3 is TGCAGCGCTGCAACGACTAGGGACAGTCGGTTCTTC. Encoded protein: CSAATTRDSRFF.

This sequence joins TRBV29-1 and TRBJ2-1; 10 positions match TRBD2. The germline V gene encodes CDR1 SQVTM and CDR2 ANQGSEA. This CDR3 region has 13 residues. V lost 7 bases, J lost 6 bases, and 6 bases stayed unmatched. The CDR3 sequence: CSADVAGGNEQFF. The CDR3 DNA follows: TGCAGCGCTGACGTAGCGGGAGGCAATGAGCAGTTCTTC.

The CDR3 DNA is TGCGCCAGCAGCCAAGATCTACGGGGGACTGAAGCTTTCTTT. Protein product: CASSQDLRGTEAFF. This sequence joins TRBV4-1 and TRBJ1-1, with D perhaps matching TRBD1 (5 bases). The germline V and J ends were trimmed by 0 bases and 5 bases, with 10 bases remaining between them. CDR1 is MGHRA and CDR2 is YSYEKL in the germline V gene. The CDR3 length is 14 residues.

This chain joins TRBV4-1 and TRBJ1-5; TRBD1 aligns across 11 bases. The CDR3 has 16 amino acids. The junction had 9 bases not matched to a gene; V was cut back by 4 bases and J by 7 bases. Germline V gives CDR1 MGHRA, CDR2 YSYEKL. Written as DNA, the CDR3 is TGCGCCAGCAGCCCCCAGGACAGGGGGCTGCGACAGCCCCAGCATTTT. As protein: CASSPQDRGLRQPQHF.

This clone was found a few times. The CDR3 DNA follows: TGTGCCAGCAGTTCCCGACTAGCGGGAGGGTACGAGCAGTACTTC. Translating gives CASSSRLAGGYEQYF. The chain employs TRBV27 and TRBJ2-7; 14 bases map to TRBD2. There are 15 residues in the CDR3. From germline, CDR1 is MNHEY and CDR2 SMNVEV (reference sequence). Trimming at V came to 4 bases and at J to 4 bases, leaving 3 bases not matched to a gene.

CDR3 sequence reads: CASSFQGKGTEAFF. DNA for the CDR3: TGTGCCAGCAGTTTTCAGGGGAAAGGCACTGAAGCTTTCTTT. The rearrangement links TRBV6-5 to TRBJ1-1; TRBD1 might be the D (6 bases). The ends were cut back, 4 bases at V and 4 bases at J, with 13 bases in the middle. In germline, CDR1 is MNHEY, CDR2 SVGAGI. The CDR3 has 14 amino acids.

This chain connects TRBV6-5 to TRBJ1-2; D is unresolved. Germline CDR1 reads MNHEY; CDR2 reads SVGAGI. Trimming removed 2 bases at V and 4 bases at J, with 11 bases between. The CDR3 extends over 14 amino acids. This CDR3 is CASSYREGVYGYTF. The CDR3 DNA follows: TGTGCCAGCAGTTACAGGGAGGGAGTCTATGGCTACACCTTC.

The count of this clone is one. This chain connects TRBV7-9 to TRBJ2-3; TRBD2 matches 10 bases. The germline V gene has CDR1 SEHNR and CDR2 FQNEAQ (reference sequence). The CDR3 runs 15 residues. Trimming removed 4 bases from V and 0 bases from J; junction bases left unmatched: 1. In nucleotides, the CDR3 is TGTGCCAGCAGCTGGACTAGCGGAAGCACAGATACGCAGTATTTT. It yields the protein CASSWTSGSTDTQYF.

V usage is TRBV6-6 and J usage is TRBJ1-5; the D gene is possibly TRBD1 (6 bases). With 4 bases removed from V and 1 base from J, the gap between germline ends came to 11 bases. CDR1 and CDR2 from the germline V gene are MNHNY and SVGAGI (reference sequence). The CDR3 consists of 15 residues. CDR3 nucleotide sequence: TGTGCCAGCAGTTCTGGACAGCTAAGCAATCAGCCCCAGCATTTT. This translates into CASSSGQLSNQPQHF.

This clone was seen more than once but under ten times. The CDR3 DNA reads as TGTGCCAGTATGGACACGTTACCCCTTGAAGCTTTCTTT. It is translated as CASMDTLPLEAFF. V is TRBV19 and J is TRBJ1-1, with D maybe TRBD1 (5 bases). The CDR3 has 13 amino acids. Germline CDR1 LNHDA, CDR2 SQIVND (reference sequence). V lost 7 bases and J 7 bases, leaving 16 bases between the germline ends.

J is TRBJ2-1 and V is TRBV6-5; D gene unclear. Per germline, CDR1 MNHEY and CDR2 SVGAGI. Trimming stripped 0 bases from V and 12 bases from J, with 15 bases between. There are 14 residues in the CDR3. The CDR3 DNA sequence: TGTGCCAGCAGTTACTCTTCAATACTTGATTGGCAGTTCTTC. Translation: CASSYSSILDWQFF.